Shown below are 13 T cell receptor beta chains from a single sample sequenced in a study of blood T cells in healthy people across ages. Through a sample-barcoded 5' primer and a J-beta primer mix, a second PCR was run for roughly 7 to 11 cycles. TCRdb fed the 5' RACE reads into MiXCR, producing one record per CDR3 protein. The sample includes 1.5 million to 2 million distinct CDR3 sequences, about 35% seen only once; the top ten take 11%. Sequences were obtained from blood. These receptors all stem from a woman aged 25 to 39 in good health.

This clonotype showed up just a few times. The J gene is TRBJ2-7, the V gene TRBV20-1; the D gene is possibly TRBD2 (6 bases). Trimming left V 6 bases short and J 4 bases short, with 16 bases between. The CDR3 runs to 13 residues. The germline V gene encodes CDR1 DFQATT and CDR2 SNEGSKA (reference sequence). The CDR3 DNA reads TGCAGTGCAGCCTTAGGCGGGACTTACGAGCAGTACTTC. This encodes CSAALGGTYEQYF.

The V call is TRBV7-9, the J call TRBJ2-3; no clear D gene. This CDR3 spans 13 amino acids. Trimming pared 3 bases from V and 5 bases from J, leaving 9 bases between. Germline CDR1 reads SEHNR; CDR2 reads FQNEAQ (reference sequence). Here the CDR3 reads CASSFVNIDTQYF. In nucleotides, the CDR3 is TGTGCCAGCAGCTTTGTTAATATAGATACGCAGTATTTT.

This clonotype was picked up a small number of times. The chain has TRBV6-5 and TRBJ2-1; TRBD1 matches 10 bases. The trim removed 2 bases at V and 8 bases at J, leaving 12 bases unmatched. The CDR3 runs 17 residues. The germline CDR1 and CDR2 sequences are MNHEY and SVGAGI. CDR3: CASSYRRPRDRGDEQFF. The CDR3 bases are TGTGCCAGCAGTTACCGTCGTCCCCGGGACAGGGGTGATGAGCAGTTCTTC.

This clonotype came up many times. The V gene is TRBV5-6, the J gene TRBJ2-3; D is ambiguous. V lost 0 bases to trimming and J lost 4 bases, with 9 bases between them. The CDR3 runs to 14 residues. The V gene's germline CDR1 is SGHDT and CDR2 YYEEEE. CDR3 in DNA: TGTGCCAGCAGCTTGGAGGTAGCATCAGATACGCAGTATTTT. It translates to CASSLEVASDTQYF.

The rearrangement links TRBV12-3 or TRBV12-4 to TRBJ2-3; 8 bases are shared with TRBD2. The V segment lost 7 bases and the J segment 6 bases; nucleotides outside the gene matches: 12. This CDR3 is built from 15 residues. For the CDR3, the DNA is TGTGCCAGCACCCCCCAAGCGGGGGCCGGGGATACGCAGTATTTT. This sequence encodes CASTPQAGAGDTQYF.

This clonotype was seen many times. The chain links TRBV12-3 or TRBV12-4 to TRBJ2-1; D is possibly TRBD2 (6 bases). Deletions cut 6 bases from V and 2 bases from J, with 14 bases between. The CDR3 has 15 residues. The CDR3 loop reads CASSQTGAPYNEQFF. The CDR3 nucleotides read TGTGCCAGCAGCCAAACGGGAGCGCCCTACAATGAGCAGTTCTTC.

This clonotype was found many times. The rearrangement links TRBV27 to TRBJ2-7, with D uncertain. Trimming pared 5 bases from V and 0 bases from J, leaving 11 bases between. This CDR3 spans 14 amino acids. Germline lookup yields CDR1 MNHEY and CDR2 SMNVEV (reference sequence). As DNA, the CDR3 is TGTGCCAGCAGTACCAGGAACAACTCCTACGAGCAGTACTTC. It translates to CASSTRNNSYEQYF.

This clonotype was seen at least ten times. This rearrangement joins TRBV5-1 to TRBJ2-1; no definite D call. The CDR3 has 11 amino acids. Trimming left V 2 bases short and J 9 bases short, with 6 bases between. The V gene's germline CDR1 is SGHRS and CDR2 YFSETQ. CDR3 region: CASSFGPEQFF. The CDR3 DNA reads TGCGCCAGCAGCTTCGGGCCTGAGCAGTTCTTC.

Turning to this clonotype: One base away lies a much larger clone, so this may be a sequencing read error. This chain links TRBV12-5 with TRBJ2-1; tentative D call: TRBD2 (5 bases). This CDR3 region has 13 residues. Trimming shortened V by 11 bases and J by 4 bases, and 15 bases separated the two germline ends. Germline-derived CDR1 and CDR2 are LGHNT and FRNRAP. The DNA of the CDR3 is TGTGCTGGTGCTGAGGGCCCTTACAATGAGCAGTTCTTC. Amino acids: CAGAEGPYNEQFF.

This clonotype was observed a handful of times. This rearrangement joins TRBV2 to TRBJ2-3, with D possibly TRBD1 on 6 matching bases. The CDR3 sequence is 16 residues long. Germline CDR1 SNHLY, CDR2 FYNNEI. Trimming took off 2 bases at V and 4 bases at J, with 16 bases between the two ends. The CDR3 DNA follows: TGTGCCAGCAGTGAATGGACAGCCTTTGGCGCAGATACGCAGTATTTT. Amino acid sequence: CASSEWTAFGADTQYF.

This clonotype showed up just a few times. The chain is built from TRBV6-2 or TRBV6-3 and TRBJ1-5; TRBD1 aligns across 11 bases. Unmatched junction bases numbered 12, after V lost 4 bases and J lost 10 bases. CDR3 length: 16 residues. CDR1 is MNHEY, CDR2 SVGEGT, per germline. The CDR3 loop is CASSFSGQGAETPQHF. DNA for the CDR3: TGTGCCAGCAGTTTCTCAGGACAGGGGGCGGAAACACCCCAGCATTTT.

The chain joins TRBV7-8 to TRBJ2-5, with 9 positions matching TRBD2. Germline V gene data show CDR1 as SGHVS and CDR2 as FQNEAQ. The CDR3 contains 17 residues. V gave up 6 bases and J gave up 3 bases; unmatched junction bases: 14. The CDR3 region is CASSWAPGTSPKETQYF. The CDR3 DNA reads TGTGCCAGCAGTTGGGCCCCCGGGACTAGCCCCAAAGAGACCCAGTACTTC.

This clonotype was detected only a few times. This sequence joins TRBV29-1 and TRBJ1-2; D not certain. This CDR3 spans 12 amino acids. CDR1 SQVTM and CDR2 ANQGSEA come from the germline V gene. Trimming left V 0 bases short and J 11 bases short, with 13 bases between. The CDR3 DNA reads TGCAGCGTTGAAGATCAGAGGGTTGGGTACACCTTC. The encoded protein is CSVEDQRVGYTF.